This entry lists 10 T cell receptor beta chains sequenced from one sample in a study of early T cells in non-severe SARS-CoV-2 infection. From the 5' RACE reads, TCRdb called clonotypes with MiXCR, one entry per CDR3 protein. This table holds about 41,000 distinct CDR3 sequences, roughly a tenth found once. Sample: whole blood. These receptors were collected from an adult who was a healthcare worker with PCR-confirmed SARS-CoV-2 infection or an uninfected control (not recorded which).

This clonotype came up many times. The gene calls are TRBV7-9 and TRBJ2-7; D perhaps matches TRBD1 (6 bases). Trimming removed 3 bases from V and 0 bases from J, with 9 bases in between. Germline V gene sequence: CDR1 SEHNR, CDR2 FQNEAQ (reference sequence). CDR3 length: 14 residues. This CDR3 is CASSLRTASYEQYF. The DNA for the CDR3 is TGTGCCAGCAGCTTGAGGACAGCCTCCTACGAGCAGTACTTC.

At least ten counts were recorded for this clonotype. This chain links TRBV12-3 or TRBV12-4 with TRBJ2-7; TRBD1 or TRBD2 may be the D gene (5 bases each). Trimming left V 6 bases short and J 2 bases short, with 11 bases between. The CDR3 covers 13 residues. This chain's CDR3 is CASSRDGAYEQYF. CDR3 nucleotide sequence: TGTGCCAGCAGCCGGGACGGGGCCTACGAGCAGTACTTC.

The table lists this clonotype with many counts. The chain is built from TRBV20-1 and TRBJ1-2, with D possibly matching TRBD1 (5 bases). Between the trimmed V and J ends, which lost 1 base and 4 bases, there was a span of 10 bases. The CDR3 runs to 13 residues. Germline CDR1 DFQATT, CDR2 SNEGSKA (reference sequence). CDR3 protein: CSARAGEIYGYTF. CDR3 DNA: TGCAGTGCTAGAGCGGGGGAGATCTATGGCTACACCTTC.

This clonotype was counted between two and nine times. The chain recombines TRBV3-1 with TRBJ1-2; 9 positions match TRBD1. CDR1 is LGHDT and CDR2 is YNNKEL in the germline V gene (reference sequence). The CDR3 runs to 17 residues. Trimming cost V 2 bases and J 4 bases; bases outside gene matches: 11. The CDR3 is CASSQYLGTQGAYGYTF. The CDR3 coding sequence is TGTGCCAGCAGCCAATATCTGGGAACACAGGGGGCCTATGGCTACACCTTC.

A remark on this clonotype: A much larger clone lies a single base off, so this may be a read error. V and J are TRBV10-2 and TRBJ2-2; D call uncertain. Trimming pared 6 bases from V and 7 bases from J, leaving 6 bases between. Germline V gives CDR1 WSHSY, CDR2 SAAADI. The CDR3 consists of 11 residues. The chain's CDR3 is CASRSNGELFF. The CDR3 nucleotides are TGCGCCAGCAGGAGTAACGGGGAGCTGTTTTTT.

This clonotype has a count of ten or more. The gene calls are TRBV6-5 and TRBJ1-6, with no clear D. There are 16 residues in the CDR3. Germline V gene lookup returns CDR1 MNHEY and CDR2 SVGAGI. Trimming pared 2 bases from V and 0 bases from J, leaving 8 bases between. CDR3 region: CASSYARSSYNSPLHF. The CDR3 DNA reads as TGTGCCAGCAGTTACGCCCGTAGCTCCTATAATTCACCCCTCCACTTT.

The chain's CDR3 is CSAITGTSSYNEQFF. The CDR3 DNA reads as TGCAGTGCCATAACGGGGACGAGCTCCTACAATGAGCAGTTCTTC. The V and J genes are TRBV20-1 and TRBJ2-1; D assignment may be TRBD1 or TRBD2 (5 bases each). CDR3 size: 15 residues. Germline CDR1 DFQATT, CDR2 SNEGSKA (reference sequence). The V end was cut by 6 bases, the J end by 0 bases, with 15 bases between.

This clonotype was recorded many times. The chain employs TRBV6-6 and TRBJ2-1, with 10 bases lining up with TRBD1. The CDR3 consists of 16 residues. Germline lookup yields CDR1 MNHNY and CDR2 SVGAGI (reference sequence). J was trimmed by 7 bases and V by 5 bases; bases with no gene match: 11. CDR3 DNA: TGTGCCAGCAGTCCGCTCCGGGACAGGGGTTCAAATGAGCAGTTCTTC. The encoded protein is CASSPLRDRGSNEQFF.

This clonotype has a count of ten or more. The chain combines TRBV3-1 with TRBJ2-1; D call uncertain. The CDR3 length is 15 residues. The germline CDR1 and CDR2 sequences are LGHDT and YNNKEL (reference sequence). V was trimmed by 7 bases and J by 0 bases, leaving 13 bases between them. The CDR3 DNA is TGTGCCAGCACCCCCCGACCTAGCTCCTACAATGAGCAGTTCTTC. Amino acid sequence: CASTPRPSSYNEQFF.

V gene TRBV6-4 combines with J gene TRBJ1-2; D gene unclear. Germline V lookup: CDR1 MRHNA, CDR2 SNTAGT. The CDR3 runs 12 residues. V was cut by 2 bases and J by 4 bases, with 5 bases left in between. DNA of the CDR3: TGTGCCAGCAGTGACAGTAGCTATGGCTACACCTTC. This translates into CASSDSSYGYTF.